The present entry profiles one T cell receptor (beta chain) with its context. Primers included in the PCR were 60 Vbeta and 13 Jbeta primers. Clones were sequenced by immunoSEQ multiplex PCR, and TCRdb holds only the in-frame ones, with some missing. The sample carries around 19,000 clones, approximately 80% recorded once. This entry comes from a study of cytomegalovirus exposure and HLA in healthy donors. The CDR3 loop spans 13 amino acids. Germline values: CDR1 SGHTA, CDR2 FQGNSA. V was trimmed by 5 bases and J by 8 bases, leaving 15 bases between them. The chain recombines TRBV7-2 with TRBJ1-2, with a tentative D call TRBD1 (6 bases). This receptor was obtained from a human donor in good health. Specimen: PBMCs. Here the CDR3 DNA reads TGTGCCAGCAGCCCAGAAAGGACAGCAGGCTACACCTTC. Encoded protein: CASSPERTAGYTF.